This T cell receptor beta chain was found in a study of T cells in Graves' hyperthyroidism and ophthalmopathy. The TCR beta CDR3 regions underwent amplification using RNA transcripts as the source. The HTBI primer set was used in a first-round RT-PCR of the TCR CDR3. Each CDR3 protein gets one entry after TCRdb re-called the multiplex PCR reads with MiXCR. The repertoire holds around 280,000 distinct CDR3 sequences, with roughly 13% as singletons. This clonotype was recorded at least ten times. This CDR3 has 14 amino acids. Per germline, CDR1 SNHLY and CDR2 FYNNEI. With 7 bases removed from V and 3 bases from J, the gap between germline ends came to 14 bases.

V is TRBV2 and J is TRBJ2-3; possible D gene TRBD2, 6 bases. The sequenced sample consisted of blood. This sequence originates from a woman aged 40 to 55 with Graves' hyperthyroidism. The CDR3 coding sequence is TGTGCCAGCACCTACGGGAGCGGGACAGATACGCAGTATTTT. It is translated as CASTYGSGTDTQYF.